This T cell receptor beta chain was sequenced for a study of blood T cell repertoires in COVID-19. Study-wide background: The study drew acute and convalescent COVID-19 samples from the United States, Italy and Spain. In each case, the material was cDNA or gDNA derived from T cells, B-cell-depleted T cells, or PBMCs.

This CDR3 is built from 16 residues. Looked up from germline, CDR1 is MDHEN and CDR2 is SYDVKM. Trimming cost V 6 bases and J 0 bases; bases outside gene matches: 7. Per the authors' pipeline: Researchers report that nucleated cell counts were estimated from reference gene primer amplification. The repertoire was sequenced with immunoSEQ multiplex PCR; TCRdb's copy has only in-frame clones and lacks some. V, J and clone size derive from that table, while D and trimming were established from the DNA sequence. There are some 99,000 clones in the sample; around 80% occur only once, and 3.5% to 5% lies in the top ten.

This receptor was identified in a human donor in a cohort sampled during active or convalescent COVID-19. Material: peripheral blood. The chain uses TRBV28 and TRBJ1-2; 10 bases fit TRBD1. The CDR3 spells CASSSPGTGANYGYTF. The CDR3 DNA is TGTGCCAGCAGCTCCCCCGGGACAGGGGCTAACTATGGCTACACCTTC.